The source of this TCR beta chain is a study of identical twins. TCRdb used MiXCR to reprocess the 5' RACE reads, holding one entry per CDR3 protein. The table includes fewer than 250,000 distinct CDR3 sequences, approximately 9% detected once. At least ten counts were recorded for this clonotype. The antigen is undetermined. Study-level points and caveats: Analyses of zero insertions could, in part, be confounded by invariant MAIT and iNKT cells. Fewer insertions characterized abundant cord blood beta clonotypes, whereas memory repertoires showed none.

V lost 6 bases, J lost 0 bases, and 8 bases lay in between. Germline V gene sequence: CDR1 ENHRY, CDR2 SYGVKD. This CDR3 has 13 residues. The receptor was derived from a woman aged 18 to 35 in good health. This chain links TRBV10-3 with TRBJ1-1; tentative D call: TRBD1 (5 bases). The material sequenced was memory (CD45RO+) T cells sorted from blood. The CDR3 spells CAIRTELNTEAFF. CDR3 sequence (DNA): TGTGCCATCAGGACAGAACTGAACACTGAAGCTTTCTTT.